Below, 21 T cell receptor beta chains from the same sample are listed, as sequenced in a study of cytomegalovirus exposure and HLA in healthy donors. The study ran its PCR with 60 Vbeta and 13 Jbeta primers. Sequencing was performed with immunoSEQ multiplex PCR; in TCRdb, only in-frame clones are kept and a portion is missing. This table holds around 130,000 clones, around 70% found once. Material for sequencing was PBMCs. The receptor set was obtained from a human donor in good health.

Comments on this clone: Its ends do not fully match the called genes, so a read error is possible. The V call is TRBV10-3, the J call TRBJ2-7; 11 positions agree with TRBD2. The CDR3 length is 16 residues. Per germline, CDR1 ENHRY and CDR2 SYGVKD. As DNA, the CDR3 is TGTGCCGTCAGTGTTTTTAGCGGGAGGGCGCTCTCCGAGCAGTACTTC. It codes for CAVSVFSGRALSEQYF.

The V gene is TRBV9, the J gene TRBJ2-3; the D gene is possibly TRBD2 (5 bases). V lost 0 bases and J lost 0, with 5 bases in between. Per germline, CDR1 SGDLS and CDR2 YYNGEE. This CDR3 contains 14 residues. CDR3 DNA sequence: TGTGCCAGCAGCGTAGCGGGAAGCACAGATACGCAGTATTTT. It codes for CASSVAGSTDTQYF.

Only a few counts were recorded for this clone. At one boundary the junction diverges from the germline segment, which might be a read error. This chain joins TRBV9 and TRBJ2-5, with a tentative D call TRBD1 (6 bases). The CDR3 has 16 residues. Per germline, CDR1 SGDLS and CDR2 YYNGEE. The CDR3 sequence: CASSVGVRGYQETQYF. CDR3 coding DNA: TGTGCCAGCAGCGTAGGTGTGAGGGGGTACCAGGAGACCCAGTACTTC.

This clone was seen more than once but under ten times. The J gene is TRBJ2-1, the V gene TRBV7-6; TRBD1 matches 7 bases. Germline V lookup: CDR1 SGHVS, CDR2 FNYEAQ. The CDR3 has 14 amino acids. V lost 7 bases, J lost 6 bases, and 9 bases stayed unmatched. CDR3 residues: CASTLDRATNEQFF. The CDR3 DNA is TGTGCCAGCACCCTAGACAGGGCTACCAATGAGCAGTTCTTC.

V and J are TRBV4-3 and TRBJ2-5, with a possible D match to TRBD2 (5 bases). With 3 bases removed from V and 4 bases from J, the gap between germline ends came to 15 bases. CDR1 is LGHNA, CDR2 YSLEER, per germline. The CDR3 totals 15 residues. CDR3 bases: TGCGCCAGCAGCCAGGCCTTCGGGGAAGCAGAGACCCAGTACTTC. Residues: CASSQAFGEAETQYF.

V is TRBV4-2 and J is TRBJ2-7; D remains unclear. Trimming cost V 1 base and J 0 bases, with 10 bases left between them. Germline CDR1 reads LGHNA; CDR2 reads YNFKEQ. The CDR3 has 15 amino acids. The CDR3 nucleotides are TGTGCCAGCAGCCAAGGATTAGAATTCTCCTACGAGCAGTACTTC. Protein: CASSQGLEFSYEQYF.

The rearrangement links TRBV30 to TRBJ1-5; 7 nucleotides match TRBD1. Germline V CDR1 and CDR2: GTSNPN, SVGIG (reference sequence). The CDR3 has 13 amino acids. Trimming cost V 3 bases and J 8 bases; bases outside gene matches: 7. CDR3 protein: CAWSPRGSKPQHF. The CDR3 coding sequence is TGTGCCTGGAGCCCCAGGGGGTCAAAGCCCCAGCATTTT.

This clone was picked up many times. V gene TRBV15 combines with J gene TRBJ1-2, with no clear D. The CDR3 is made up of 14 amino acids. V was cut by 0 bases and J by 10 bases, with 15 bases left in between. From germline, CDR1 is LNHNV and CDR2 YYDKDF (reference sequence). CDR3 nucleotide sequence: TGTGCCACCAGCAGAGATCCCGCGCGAGGTGTCTACACCTTC. Its protein is CATSRDPARGVYTF.

This clone was detected only once. The chain couples TRBV7-2 to TRBJ1-4; 9 bases align to TRBD1. This CDR3 has 21 amino acids. The V gene end was trimmed by 0 bases and the J gene end by 0 bases; junction bases not matched to a gene: 14. Germline loops: CDR1 SGHTA, CDR2 FQGNSA. Written as DNA, the CDR3 is TGTGCCAGCAGCTTAGCCCCGGGACAGGGATGGGCCACCCCAACTAATGAAAAACTGTTTTTT. Its protein is CASSLAPGQGWATPTNEKLFF.

The V call is TRBV9, the J call TRBJ2-1, with D hard to call. Trimming pared 5 bases from V and 2 bases from J, leaving 14 bases between. Germline V gene sequence: CDR1 SGDLS, CDR2 YYNGEE. The CDR3 loop spans 15 amino acids. The CDR3 loop reads CASRPQDEPYNEQFF. The CDR3 DNA reads TGTGCCAGCAGACCTCAGGATGAACCCTACAATGAGCAGTTCTTC. The whole variable domain, remainder taken from reference TRBV9 and TRBJ2-1, is DSGVTQTPKHLITATGQRVTLRCSPRSGDLSVYWYQQSLDQGLQFLIQYYNGEERAKGNILERFSAQQFPDLHSELNLSSLELGDSALYFCASRPQDEPYNEQFFGPGTRLTVL.

J is TRBJ2-7 and V is TRBV7-2; D is unresolved. V was cut by 1 base and J by 7 bases, with 5 bases left in between. CDR1 is SGHTA, CDR2 FQGNSA, per germline. The CDR3 is made up of 11 amino acids. CDR3 DNA sequence: TGTGCCAGCAGCTTAGGCGTGGAGCAGTACTTC. It encodes CASSLGVEQYF.

The chain employs TRBV5-1 and TRBJ1-1; 10 nucleotides align to TRBD1. V shed 4 bases and J 2 bases; nucleotides not matched to a gene: 5. CDR3 length: 15 amino acids. Germline V gives CDR1 SGHRS, CDR2 YFSETQ. In nucleotides, the CDR3 is TGCGCCAGCAGCCAACGGACAGGGGGAAACACTGAAGCTTTCTTT. Amino acid sequence: CASSQRTGGNTEAFF.

The V call is TRBV29-1, the J call TRBJ2-5; TRBD2 matches 12 bases. The V gene's germline CDR1 is SQVTM and CDR2 ANQGSEA. V shed 6 bases, J shed 4 bases, and the junction held 6 bases outside the gene matches. The CDR3 runs to 14 residues. In nucleotides, the CDR3 is TGCAGCGTAGCCTCGACTAGCGGGGGAGAGACCCAGTACTTC. Its translation is CSVASTSGGETQYF.

This sequence joins TRBV4-3 and TRBJ2-3; 13 bases align to TRBD2. J was trimmed by 5 bases and V by 2 bases; bases with no gene match: 10. The germline gives CDR1 LGHNA, CDR2 YSLEER. The CDR3 extends over 18 amino acids. The CDR3 nucleotides read TGCGCCAGCAGCCAAATGGGACTAGCGGGACGGCGGGGAGATACGCAGTATTTT. Translating it yields CASSQMGLAGRRGDTQYF.

This chain uses TRBV7-2 with TRBJ2-3; TRBD2 aligns across 9 bases. The V gene end was trimmed by 4 bases and the J gene end by 4 bases; junction bases not matched to a gene: 9. Per germline, CDR1 SGHTA and CDR2 FQGNSA. This CDR3 region has 16 residues. The chain's CDR3 is CASSSGGGAGSDTQYF. The CDR3 nucleotides read TGTGCCAGCAGCTCGGGCGGGGGGGCTGGGTCAGATACGCAGTATTTT.

The V call is TRBV7-9, the J call TRBJ2-5, with 10 bases lining up with TRBD1. CDR1 and CDR2 from the germline V gene are SEHNR and FQNEAQ (reference sequence). Unmatched junction bases numbered 9, after V lost 5 bases and J lost 3 bases. This CDR3 contains 16 residues. The CDR3 loop is CASSLRQGAREETQYF. The DNA for the CDR3 is TGTGCCAGCAGCCTACGACAGGGGGCGAGGGAAGAGACCCAGTACTTC. The full variable domain, with the rest looked up from reference TRBV7-9 and TRBJ2-5, is DTGVSQNPRHKITKRGQNVTFRCDPISEHNRLYWYRQTLGQGPEFLTYFQNEAQLEKSRLLSDRFSAERPKGSFSTLEIQRTEQGDSAMYLCASSLRQGAREETQYFGPGTRLLVL.

The chain couples TRBV28 to TRBJ2-3, with a weak D call TRBD2 (7 bases). The CDR3 is made up of 16 amino acids. Germline CDR1 and CDR2: MDHEN and SYDVKM. The V end lost 4 bases, the J end lost 1 base, and 15 bases lay between the germline ends. In nucleotides, the CDR3 is TGTGCCAGCAGTTCCCCGGGGGGCGAAGGCACAGATACGCAGTATTTT. As protein: CASSSPGGEGTDTQYF. Full variable domain (remainder filled in from reference TRBV28 and TRBJ2-3): DVKVTQSSRYLVKRTGEKVFLECVQDMDHENMFWYRQDPGLGLRLIYFSYDVKMKEKGDIPEGYSVSREKKERFSLILESASTNQTSMYLCASSSPGGEGTDTQYFGPGTRLTVL.

The chain links TRBV6-5 to TRBJ1-2; D is possibly TRBD1 (6 bases). This CDR3 spans 12 amino acids. Per the germline V gene, CDR1 is MNHEY and CDR2 is SVGAGI. V shed 5 bases and J shed 8 bases, with 12 bases lying between them. CDR3: CASSNGGRGYTF. CDR3 in DNA: TGTGCCAGCAGTAACGGGGGGCGAGGCTACACCTTC.

The J gene is TRBJ2-6, the V gene TRBV6-5; D gene unclear. This CDR3 is 16 amino acids long. Trimming removed 4 bases from V and 2 bases from J, with 12 bases in between. Germline loops: CDR1 MNHEY, CDR2 SVGAGI. CDR3 in DNA: TGTGCCAGCAGTTTAACCGGGTCCCCTGGGGCCAACGTCCTGACTTTC. Protein product: CASSLTGSPGANVLTF.

This sequence joins TRBV5-4 and TRBJ2-1; 7 nucleotides match TRBD1. CDR1 SGHNT and CDR2 YYREEE come from the germline V gene (reference sequence). CDR3 length: 15 residues. V dropped 4 bases and J dropped 4; count of bases not matched to a gene: 8. The CDR3 sequence: CASSPRDREYNEQFF. In DNA, the CDR3 is TGTGCCAGCAGCCCCCGGGACAGAGAATACAATGAGCAGTTCTTC.

The chain combines TRBV7-9 with TRBJ2-7; 9 nucleotides match TRBD1. The V and J ends lost 5 bases and 4 bases, in that order; junction bases with no gene match: 12. CDR3 size: 16 residues. The germline V gene encodes CDR1 SEHNR and CDR2 FQNEAQ (reference sequence). The CDR3 region is CASSLKQGARVYEQYF. DNA for the CDR3: TGTGCCAGCAGCCTAAAACAGGGGGCGAGGGTGTACGAGCAGTACTTC.